These 32 T cell receptor beta chains were sequenced from one sample in a study of lymphopenia after photon versus proton radiotherapy. The data were produced by immunoSEQ multiplex PCR, yet TCRdb's version contains in-frame clones alone and is incomplete. The profile shows about 24,000 clones, approximately 84% of them singletons. The starting material was peripheral blood, obtained from a patient treated with photon-based radiotherapy. The receptors originated from a man aged 40-49 years with gastric cancer.

The chain combines TRBV19 with TRBJ2-5; D is ambiguous. The V gene lost 1 base and the J gene lost 5 bases, with 11 bases spanning the gap. There are 14 residues in the CDR3. CDR1 and CDR2 (germline): LNHDA, SQIVND (reference sequence). The CDR3 coding sequence is TGTGCCAGTAGTATAGCCCTAGTGGTTGAGACCCAGTACTTC. Protein sequence: CASSIALVVETQYF.

CDR3 nucleotides: TGTGCCAGTAGTATGCTGACAGGGATCCCCTACAATGAGCAGTTCTTC. Translation gives CASSMLTGIPYNEQFF. The gene calls are TRBV19 and TRBJ2-1; 7 nucleotides match TRBD1. Germline V gene sequence: CDR1 LNHDA, CDR2 SQIVND (reference sequence). The CDR3 has 16 amino acids. With V trimmed by 3 bases and J by 2 bases, 7 bases remained unmatched.

The rearrangement links TRBV5-1 to TRBJ1-1; a possible D gene is TRBD1 (5 bases). The CDR3 is 14 amino acids. Trimming took 0 bases from V and 5 from J, leaving 11 bases between them. The germline gives CDR1 SGHRS, CDR2 YFSETQ. The CDR3 bases are TGCGCCAGCAGCTTGGAGGTGGGACGAACTGAAGCTTTCTTT. Translated: CASSLEVGRTEAFF. The variable domain in full, with the rest retrieved from reference TRBV5-1 and TRBJ1-1, is KAGVTQTPRYLIKTRGQQVTLSCSPISGHRSVSWYQQTPGQGLQFLFEYFSETQRNKGNFPGRFSGRQFSNSRSEMNVSTLELGDSALYLCASSLEVGRTEAFFGQGTRLTVV.

The chain employs TRBV5-1 and TRBJ2-2, with a tentative D call TRBD2 (6 bases). Trimming removed 4 bases from V and 9 bases from J, with 10 bases in between. Germline V CDR1 and CDR2: SGHRS, YFSETQ. CDR3 length equals 12 residues. The CDR3 reads CASSAGRRELFF. In nucleotides, the CDR3 is TGCGCCAGCAGCGCGGGACGTCGGGAGCTGTTTTTT.

The chain links TRBV2 to TRBJ2-3; D is possibly TRBD1 (6 bases). The CDR3 totals 12 residues. Trimming cost V 8 bases and J 6 bases, with 12 bases left between them. Germline-derived CDR1 and CDR2 are SNHLY and FYNNEI. This chain's CDR3 is CASDRIADTQYF. In DNA, the CDR3 is TGTGCCAGCGACAGGATTGCGGATACGCAGTATTTT.

The V gene is TRBV4-2, the J gene TRBJ2-1, with 10 nucleotides matching TRBD1. The trim removed 1 base at V and 3 bases at J, leaving 12 bases unmatched. Germline-derived CDR1 and CDR2 are LGHNA and YNFKEQ. The CDR3 contains 19 residues. CDR3 DNA: TGTGCCAGCAGCCAAGTCCTCTCCCCCGGGACAGGGGTCTACAATGAGCAGTTCTTC. Its protein product is CASSQVLSPGTGVYNEQFF.

This chain links TRBV29-1 with TRBJ1-1; no clear D. The germline CDR1 and CDR2 sequences are SQVTM and ANQGSEA. The ends were cut back, 4 bases at V and 1 base at J, with 4 bases in the middle. The CDR3 covers 11 residues. The CDR3 spells CSVARNTEAFF. CDR3 sequence (DNA): TGCAGCGTTGCACGGAACACTGAAGCTTTCTTT.

This clone was counted a single time. CDR3 bases: TGTGCCAGCAGCTTGCTCGTCGGACCCTACGAGCAGTACTTC. This translates into CASSLLVGPYEQYF. This rearrangement joins TRBV5-5 to TRBJ2-7; D gene unclear. Germline CDR1 SGHKS, CDR2 YYEKEE (reference sequence). The V end was cut by 1 base, the J end by 2 bases, with 10 bases between. The CDR3 is 14 residues long.

The rearrangement joins TRBV5-4 to TRBJ2-2; TRBD1 or TRBD2 may be the D gene (5 bases each). Trimming took 6 bases from V and 0 from J, leaving 18 bases between them. The CDR3 has 17 residues. The germline V gene encodes CDR1 SGHNT and CDR2 YYREEE (reference sequence). CDR3 bases: TGTGCCAGCACCTTTTCCCCCGGGGCCGCGAACACCGGGGAGCTGTTTTTT. Its protein is CASTFSPGAANTGELFF.

The rearrangement links TRBV5-1 to TRBJ2-3, with 11 positions matching TRBD2. CDR1 and CDR2 from the germline V gene are SGHRS and YFSETQ. The CDR3 has 14 amino acids. The V gene end was trimmed by 5 bases and the J gene end by 5 bases; junction bases not matched to a gene: 4. Here the CDR3 reads CASRDTSGGDTQYF. The CDR3 DNA is TGCGCCAGCAGAGACACTAGCGGGGGAGATACGCAGTATTTT.

The chain carries TRBV4-1 and TRBJ2-1; D gene ambiguous. The CDR3 loop spans 15 amino acids. Germline V CDR1 and CDR2: MGHRA, YSYEKL. Between the trimmed V and J ends, which lost 0 bases and 4 bases, there was a span of 10 bases. CDR3 coding DNA: TGCGCCAGCAGCCAAGAGGGGAAAACTTACAATGAGCAGTTCTTC. Translated: CASSQEGKTYNEQFF.

This clone was counted once. The chain carries TRBV6-5 and TRBJ1-2, with D possibly being TRBD1 (5 bases). CDR3 length: 14 residues. The germline V gene encodes CDR1 MNHEY and CDR2 SVGAGI. Trimming took off 4 bases at V and 8 bases at J, with 17 bases between the two ends. The DNA of the CDR3 is TGTGCCAGCAGTTCCAGGACATCCCGAGGGGGCTACACCTTC. Protein product: CASSSRTSRGGYTF.

The chain is built from TRBV7-8 and TRBJ1-5; D not resolved. V lost 1 base to trimming and J lost 7 bases, with 8 bases between them. The CDR3 sequence is 13 residues long. Germline values: CDR1 SGHVS, CDR2 FQNEAQ. The CDR3 protein is CASSLGAEQPQHF. CDR3 DNA sequence: TGTGCCAGCAGCTTAGGGGCCGAACAGCCCCAGCATTTT.

V is TRBV3-2 and J is TRBJ2-4; TRBD2, the table's D call, was not compared with the DNA. TRBV3-2 constitutes a pseudogene. This CDR3 spans 9 amino acids. The CDR3 protein is CHSKNIQYF. Written as DNA, the CDR3 is TGTCACTCCAAAAACATTCAGTACTTC.

The V and J genes are TRBV19 and TRBJ2-6; tentative D call: TRBD1 (6 bases). Germline V lookup: CDR1 LNHDA, CDR2 SQIVND (reference sequence). Trimming removed 5 bases at V and 3 bases at J, with 17 bases between. The CDR3 is 17 amino acids. The CDR3 sequence is CASSAYRVNLGANVLTF. The CDR3 DNA reads as TGTGCCAGTAGTGCCTACAGGGTCAACCTTGGGGCCAACGTCCTGACTTTC.

The V gene is TRBV6-6, the J gene TRBJ2-6; D not resolved. The length of the CDR3 is 14 residues. Germline V gene lookup returns CDR1 MNHNY and CDR2 SVGAGI (reference sequence). Between the trimmed V and J ends, which lost 10 bases and 1 base, there was a span of 11 bases. This CDR3 is CATAVGSGANVLTF. The CDR3 region has the DNA TGTGCCACCGCCGTAGGTTCTGGGGCCAACGTCCTGACTTTC.

V and J are TRBV15 and TRBJ2-7, with TRBD1 as a possible D gene (5 bases). The germline gives CDR1 LNHNV, CDR2 YYDKDF (reference sequence). V lost 4 bases, J lost 5 bases, and 9 bases lay in between. This CDR3 comprises 12 residues. The chain's CDR3 is CATSKTDNEQYF. Here the CDR3 DNA reads TGTGCCACCAGCAAGACAGATAACGAGCAGTACTTC. Full variable domain (remainder filled in from reference TRBV15 and TRBJ2-7): DAMVIQNPRYQVTQFGKPVTLSCSQTLNHNVMYWYQQKSSQAPKLLFHYYDKDFNNEADTPDNFQSRRPNTSFCFLDIRSPGLGDTAMYLCATSKTDNEQYFGPGTRLTVT.

The chain uses TRBV9 and TRBJ2-7; TRBD1 aligns across 8 bases. V gave up 0 bases and J gave up 6 bases; unmatched junction bases: 14. The CDR3 is 17 amino acids. CDR1 is SGDLS, CDR2 YYNGEE, per germline. The CDR3: CASSVATREDRVPEQYF. The CDR3 DNA is TGTGCCAGCAGCGTAGCTACCAGGGAGGACAGGGTCCCCGAGCAGTACTTC. Combining the CDR3 with reference TRBV9 and TRBJ2-7 gives the whole variable domain DSGVTQTPKHLITATGQRVTLRCSPRSGDLSVYWYQQSLDQGLQFLIQYYNGEERAKGNILERFSAQQFPDLHSELNLSSLELGDSALYFCASSVATREDRVPEQYFGPGTRLTVT.

The rearrangement joins TRBV30 to TRBJ1-6; D is ambiguous. Per the germline V gene, CDR1 is GTSNPN and CDR2 is SVGIG (reference sequence). Trimming took off 1 base at V and 12 bases at J, with 13 bases between the two ends. This CDR3 is built from 13 residues. The CDR3 DNA reads TGTGCCTGGAGTGCACACCGTCGGGGACCCCTCCACTTT. Its protein is CAWSAHRRGPLHF.

This chain's CDR3 is CASSYDRGAYEQYF. DNA for the CDR3: TGTGCCAGCAGCTACGACAGGGGGGCCTACGAGCAGTACTTC. The rearrangement uses TRBV7-9 and TRBJ2-7; 9 nucleotides line up with TRBD1. Germline trimming cut 4 bases from V and 2 bases from J; bases unmatched to any gene: 3. The CDR3 extends over 14 amino acids. Germline values: CDR1 SEHNR, CDR2 FQNEAQ (reference sequence).

V is TRBV7-3 and J is TRBJ2-3; possibly TRBD2 for D (5 bases). Trimming removed 5 bases from V and 5 bases from J, with 14 bases in between. Germline assignment: CDR1 SGHTA and CDR2 FQGTGA. This CDR3 contains 14 residues. CDR3 nucleotide sequence: TGTGCCAGCAGCCTCGACCGAGGGAAAGATACGCAGTATTTT. Translated, it gives CASSLDRGKDTQYF.

This CDR3 is CASSVEGSWGGSQYF. CDR3 DNA: TGTGCCAGCAGCGTAGAGGGTAGTTGGGGCGGTTCGCAGTATTTT. The V call is TRBV9, the J call TRBJ2-3, with D tentatively TRBD1 (5 bases). CDR3 size: 15 residues. CDR1 and CDR2 (germline): SGDLS, YYNGEE. Trimming removed 0 bases from V and 10 bases from J, with 18 bases in between.

The V gene is TRBV19, the J gene TRBJ2-5; D is perhaps TRBD1 (6 bases). The germline V and J ends were trimmed by 5 bases and 8 bases, with 18 bases remaining between them. Germline CDR1 reads LNHDA; CDR2 reads SQIVND (reference sequence). The CDR3 is made up of 14 amino acids. The CDR3 spells CASSPAQGQGTQYF. The CDR3 DNA follows: TGTGCCAGTAGTCCCGCCCAGGGGCAAGGTACCCAGTACTTC. Combining the CDR3 with reference TRBV19 and TRBJ2-5 gives the whole variable domain DGGITQSPKYLFRKEGQNVTLSCEQNLNHDAMYWYRQDPGQGLRLIYYSQIVNDFQKGDIAEGYSVSREKKESFPLTVTSAQKNPTAFYLCASSPAQGQGTQYFGPGTRLLVL.

Note on this clone: Other DNA sequences in the sample encode the same CDR3. This chain links TRBV5-4 with TRBJ1-1, with 10 bases matching TRBD1. The trim removed 5 bases at V and 5 bases at J, leaving 9 bases unmatched. CDR3 length: 15 amino acids. Germline V lookup: CDR1 SGHNT, CDR2 YYREEE (reference sequence). The CDR3 coding sequence is TGTGCCAGCAGAAGGGACAGGGGCGCGGATACTGAAGCTTTCTTT. Protein: CASRRDRGADTEAFF.

This chain joins TRBV7-2 and TRBJ1-6; possibly TRBD1 for D (5 bases). Deletions cut 0 bases from V and 5 bases from J, with 5 bases between. Germline V gives CDR1 SGHTA, CDR2 FQGNSA. The CDR3 consists of 14 residues. CDR3 residues: CASSLARDNSPLHF. The CDR3 DNA is TGTGCCAGCAGCTTAGCCAGGGATAATTCACCCCTCCACTTT. The variable domain in full, with the rest retrieved from reference TRBV7-2 and TRBJ1-6, is GAGVSQSPSNKVTEKGKDVELRCDPISGHTALYWYRQSLGQGLEFLIYFQGNSAPDKSGLPSDRFSAERTGGSVSTLTIQRTQQEDSAVYLCASSLARDNSPLHFGNGTRLTVT.

This clone was counted only a few times. In nucleotides, the CDR3 is TGTGCCAGCCAGGACCGACTAATCTCACCCCTCCACTTT. Translating gives CASQDRLISPLHF. The rearrangement links TRBV5-6 to TRBJ1-6; no clear D gene. The CDR3 extends over 13 amino acids. Trimming pared 7 bases from V and 10 bases from J, leaving 15 bases between. From germline, CDR1 is SGHDT and CDR2 YYEEEE.

This chain joins TRBV7-2 and TRBJ2-5; 7 positions match TRBD2. V shed 5 bases and J 0 bases; nucleotides not matched to a gene: 3. This CDR3 has 14 residues. Germline lookup yields CDR1 SGHTA and CDR2 FQGNSA. The CDR3 DNA sequence: TGTGCCAGCAGCCGCGGGGGTAACCAAGAGACCCAGTACTTC. Translated, it gives CASSRGGNQETQYF.

The chain is built from TRBV5-4 and TRBJ1-1, with D perhaps TRBD1 (6 bases). The V end lost 5 bases, the J end lost 4 bases, and 15 bases lay between the germline ends. Germline lookup yields CDR1 SGHNT and CDR2 YYREEE (reference sequence). This CDR3 contains 14 residues. The CDR3 DNA sequence: TGTGCCAGCAGGAAAGGGGGGGCGAGCACTGAAGCTTTCTTT. This translates into CASRKGGASTEAFF. The variable domain in full, with the rest retrieved from reference TRBV5-4 and TRBJ1-1, is ETGVTQSPTHLIKTRGQQVTLRCSSQSGHNTVSWYQQALGQGPQFIFQYYREEENGRGNFPPRFSGLQFPNYSSELNVNALELDDSALYLCASRKGGASTEAFFGQGTRLTVV.

The rearrangement uses TRBV2 and TRBJ2-7; D not resolved. V was trimmed by 5 bases and J by 0 bases, leaving 5 bases between them. CDR1 and CDR2 from the germline V gene are SNHLY and FYNNEI. The CDR3 length is 12 residues. CDR3 nucleotide sequence: TGTGCCAGCAGTCGGACCTCCTACGAGCAGTACTTC. Translation gives CASSRTSYEQYF.

The rearrangement links TRBV2 to TRBJ2-6; no reliable D call. Trimming took off 6 bases at V and 0 bases at J, with 6 bases between the two ends. The CDR3 has 14 amino acids. Germline CDR1 is SNHLY and CDR2 is FYNNEI. The CDR3 region has the DNA TGTGCCAGCAGGCTAAACTCTGGGGCCAACGTCCTGACTTTC. Translating it yields CASRLNSGANVLTF.

The CDR3 is CASGGIQGAETQYF. CDR3 in DNA: TGTGCCAGCGGGGGAATACAGGGGGCCGAGACCCAGTACTTC. The chain couples TRBV7-9 to TRBJ2-5, with 9 bases fitting TRBD1. Germline CDR1 reads SEHNR; CDR2 reads FQNEAQ (reference sequence). The J segment lost 5 bases and the V segment lost 8 bases, leaving 9 bases of the junction unmatched. The CDR3 runs 14 residues.

This clone came up a few times. The V call is TRBV5-1, the J call TRBJ1-2, with 7 bases that match TRBD1. Trimming cost V 0 bases and J 1 base; bases outside gene matches: 3. CDR1 is SGHRS, CDR2 YFSETQ, per germline. The CDR3 extends over 15 amino acids. Here the CDR3 reads CASSLARDSNYGYTF. The CDR3 DNA follows: TGCGCCAGCAGCTTGGCGAGGGACAGTAACTATGGCTACACCTTC.